This TCR beta chain was sequenced during a study of response to subunit inactivated influenza vaccine (dated by TCRdb to the late 2010s). A note on the overall study: The study used deep quantitative T cell receptor repertoire profiling to track responses to a trivalent subunit inactivated influenza vaccine. Here is what the overall study found, with its caveats: According to the authors, only a limited number of new T cells may be recruited by each seasonal influenza vaccination.

The library was prepared using RT-PCR. Sequenced using an Illumina HiSeq 2500. TCRdb's own reprocessing of the public reads used fastp at Q25 and MiXCR and kept productive beta chains. A single entry per CDR3 protein holds the most common genes and DNA from its merged rows. The sample yields around 530,000 distinct CDR3 sequences; approximately 15% were counted once. The ten largest make up approximately 3% of the sample. Remarks on this clonotype: The antigen this receptor binds is unknown. Per-base qualities were not stored, and no clone one base away is much larger.

Its CDR3 holds 14 amino acids, cysteine through phenylalanine. The only DNA kept is the CDR3, 42 bases in frame from the first base. Trimming takes 4 bases from V and 5 bases from J, and the germline ends sit 14 bases apart. CDR1 and CDR2 (SEHNR, FQNEAQ) derive from the germline V gene (reference sequence). This receptor was obtained from a man between 50 and 75 years old who received an inactivated influenza vaccine. Donor details come from another sample of the same person, matched by shared clones. The chain uses TRBV7-9 and TRBJ1-2; 5 matching bases give a weak D call of TRBD1. The sample here was CD4+ T cells sorted from PBMCs, taken less than 30 months after vaccination. The DNA sequence is as follows: TGTGCCAGCAGCTCGGCGGGACGGAGTTATGGCTACACCTTC. Translated, it reads CASSSAGRSYGYTF.